The 2 T cell receptor beta chains listed next were all sequenced from one sample in a study of T cells in Graves' hyperthyroidism and ophthalmopathy. The investigators amplified TCR beta CDR3 regions from RNA transcripts. When the TCR CDR3 underwent first-round RT-PCR, the HTBI primer set was used. In TCRdb, the multiplex PCR reads were re-called with MiXCR into one record per CDR3 protein. The repertoire includes some 350,000 distinct CDR3 sequences, around 15% of them detected once, and 34% sits in the top ten. The sequenced material came from blood. The receptors originated from a woman between 40 and 55 years old with Graves' ophthalmopathy.

The sample holds a few counts of this clonotype. V is TRBV29-1 and J is TRBJ2-2; D call uncertain. V lost 3 bases and J 6 bases, leaving 11 bases between the germline ends. The CDR3 has 13 amino acids. Germline V gives CDR1 SQVTM, CDR2 ANQGSEA. The CDR3 nucleotides are TGCAGCGTTGAGCAGGCTGTCGCCGGGGAGCTGTTTTTT. This sequence encodes CSVEQAVAGELFF.

Regarding this clonotype: The missing conserved phenylalanine or tryptophan at the end of this CDR3 makes a read error likely. The chain employs TRBV27 and TRBJ2-7; D could derive from TRBD1 or TRBD2 (5 bases each). CDR1 and CDR2 (germline): MNHEY, SMNVEV (reference sequence). Trimming stripped 3 bases from V and 4 bases from J, with 10 bases between. The CDR3 runs to 13 residues. The CDR3 DNA reads as TGTGCCAGCAGTTTGGGTGGGGGTTACGAGCAGTACCTC. It is translated as CASSLGGGYEQYL.